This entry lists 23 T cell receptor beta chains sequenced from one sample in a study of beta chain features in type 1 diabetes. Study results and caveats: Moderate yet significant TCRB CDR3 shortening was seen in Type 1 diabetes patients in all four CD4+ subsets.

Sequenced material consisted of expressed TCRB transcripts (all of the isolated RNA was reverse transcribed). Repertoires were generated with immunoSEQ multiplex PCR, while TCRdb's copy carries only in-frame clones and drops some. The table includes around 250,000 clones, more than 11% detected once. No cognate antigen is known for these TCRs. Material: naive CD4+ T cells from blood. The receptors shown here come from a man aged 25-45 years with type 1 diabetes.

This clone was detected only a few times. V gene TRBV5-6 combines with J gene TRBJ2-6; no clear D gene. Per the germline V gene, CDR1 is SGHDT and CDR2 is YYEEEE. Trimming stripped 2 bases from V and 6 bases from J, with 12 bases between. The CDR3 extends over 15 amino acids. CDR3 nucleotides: TGTGCCAGCAGCTTTGGCCAAATTTCGGCCAACGTCCTGACTTTC. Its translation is CASSFGQISANVLTF.

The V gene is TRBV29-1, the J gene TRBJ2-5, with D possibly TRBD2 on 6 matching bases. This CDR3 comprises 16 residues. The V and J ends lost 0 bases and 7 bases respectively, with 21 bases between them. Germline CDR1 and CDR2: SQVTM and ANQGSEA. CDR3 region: CSVEDLGTDKRRTQYF. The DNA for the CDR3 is TGCAGCGTTGAAGATTTGGGGACTGATAAGAGGAGGACCCAGTACTTC.

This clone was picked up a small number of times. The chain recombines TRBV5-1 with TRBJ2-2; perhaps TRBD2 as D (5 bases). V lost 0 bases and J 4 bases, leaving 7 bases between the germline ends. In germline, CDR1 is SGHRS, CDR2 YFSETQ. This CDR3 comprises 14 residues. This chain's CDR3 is CASSLGGSTGELFF. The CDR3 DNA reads TGCGCCAGCAGCTTGGGCGGGTCCACCGGGGAGCTGTTTTTT.

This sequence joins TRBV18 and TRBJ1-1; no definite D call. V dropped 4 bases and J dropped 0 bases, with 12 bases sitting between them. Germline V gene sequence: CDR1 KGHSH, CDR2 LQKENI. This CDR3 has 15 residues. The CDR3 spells CASSQTAGMNTEAFF. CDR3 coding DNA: TGTGCCAGCTCACAAACCGCGGGAATGAACACTGAAGCTTTCTTT.

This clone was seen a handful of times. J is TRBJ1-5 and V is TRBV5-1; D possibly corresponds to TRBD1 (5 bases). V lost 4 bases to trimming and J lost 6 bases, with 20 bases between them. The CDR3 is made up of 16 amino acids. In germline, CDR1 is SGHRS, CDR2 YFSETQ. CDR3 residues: CASSPGPSLGAQPQHF. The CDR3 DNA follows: TGCGCCAGCAGCCCTGGACCGTCCCTTGGGGCTCAGCCCCAGCATTTT.

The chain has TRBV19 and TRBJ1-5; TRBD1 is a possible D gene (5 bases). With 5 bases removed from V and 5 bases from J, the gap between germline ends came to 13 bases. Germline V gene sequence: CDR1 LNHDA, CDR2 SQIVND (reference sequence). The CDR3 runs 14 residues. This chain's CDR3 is CASSVGLIDQPQHF. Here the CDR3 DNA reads TGTGCCAGTAGTGTGGGGCTTATCGATCAGCCCCAGCATTTT.

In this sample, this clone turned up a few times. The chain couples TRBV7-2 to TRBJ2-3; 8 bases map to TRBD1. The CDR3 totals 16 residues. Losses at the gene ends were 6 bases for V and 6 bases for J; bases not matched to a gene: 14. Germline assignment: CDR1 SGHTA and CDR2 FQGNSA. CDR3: CASSTRGPVVGDTQYF. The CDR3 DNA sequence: TGTGCCAGCAGTACCAGGGGGCCCGTTGTCGGCGATACGCAGTATTTT.

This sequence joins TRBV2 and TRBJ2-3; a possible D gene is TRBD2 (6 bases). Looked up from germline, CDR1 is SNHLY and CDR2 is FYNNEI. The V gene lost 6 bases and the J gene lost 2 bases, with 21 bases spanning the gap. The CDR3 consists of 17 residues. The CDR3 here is CASSLQPWTLATDTQYF. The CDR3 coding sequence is TGTGCCAGCAGCCTACAACCATGGACACTAGCCACAGATACGCAGTATTTT.

CDR3: CASSPRPRDREDTQYF. DNA for the CDR3: TGTGCCAGCAGCCCTCGTCCCCGGGACAGGGAAGATACGCAGTATTTT. The V call is TRBV7-9, the J call TRBJ2-3; 9 bases align to TRBD1. V gave up 5 bases and J gave up 5 bases; unmatched junction bases: 11. Germline V lookup: CDR1 SEHNR, CDR2 FQNEAQ (reference sequence). The CDR3 has 16 residues.

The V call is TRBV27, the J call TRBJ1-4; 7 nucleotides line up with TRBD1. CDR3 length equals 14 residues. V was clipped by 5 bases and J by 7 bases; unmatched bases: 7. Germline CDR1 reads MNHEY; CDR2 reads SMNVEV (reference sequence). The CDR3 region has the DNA TGTGCCAGCAGTACCAGGGGGAATGGTGAAAAACTGTTTTTT. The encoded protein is CASSTRGNGEKLFF.

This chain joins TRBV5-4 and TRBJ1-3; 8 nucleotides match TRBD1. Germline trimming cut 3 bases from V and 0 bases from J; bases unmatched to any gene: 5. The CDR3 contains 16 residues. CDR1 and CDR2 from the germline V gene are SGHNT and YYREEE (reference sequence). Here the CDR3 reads CASSWGQADSGNTIYF. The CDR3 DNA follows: TGTGCCAGCAGCTGGGGACAGGCTGACTCTGGAAACACCATATATTTT.

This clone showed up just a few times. This chain's CDR3 is CASSPGLAVRNIQYF. CDR3 coding DNA: TGTGCCAGCAGCCCGGGACTAGCGGTGAGAAACATTCAGTACTTC. The V call is TRBV5-5, the J call TRBJ2-4, with 11 bases fitting TRBD2. V gave up 4 bases and J gave up 6 bases; unmatched junction bases: 6. The germline V gene has CDR1 SGHKS and CDR2 YYEKEE (reference sequence). The CDR3 is made up of 15 amino acids.

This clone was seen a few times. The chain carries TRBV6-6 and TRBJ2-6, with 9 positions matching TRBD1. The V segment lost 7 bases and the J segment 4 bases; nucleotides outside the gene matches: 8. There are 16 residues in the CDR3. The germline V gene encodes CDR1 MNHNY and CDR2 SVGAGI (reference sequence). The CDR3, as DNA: TGTGCCAGCACTAACTACAGGGGGCGAGGGGCCAACGTCCTGACTTTC. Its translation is CASTNYRGRGANVLTF.

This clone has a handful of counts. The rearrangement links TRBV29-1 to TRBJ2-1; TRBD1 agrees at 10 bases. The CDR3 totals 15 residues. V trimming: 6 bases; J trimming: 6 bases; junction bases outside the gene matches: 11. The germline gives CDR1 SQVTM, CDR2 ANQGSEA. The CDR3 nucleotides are TGCAGCGTCCTCCGCGGGACAGGGGCCGCCAATGAGCAGTTCTTC. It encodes CSVLRGTGAANEQFF.

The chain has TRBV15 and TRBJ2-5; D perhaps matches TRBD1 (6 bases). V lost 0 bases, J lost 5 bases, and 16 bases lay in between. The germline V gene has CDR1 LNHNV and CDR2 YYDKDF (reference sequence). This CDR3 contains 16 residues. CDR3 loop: CATSRDPTGSGETQYF. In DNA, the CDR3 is TGTGCCACCAGCAGAGACCCGACAGGCTCCGGGGAGACCCAGTACTTC.

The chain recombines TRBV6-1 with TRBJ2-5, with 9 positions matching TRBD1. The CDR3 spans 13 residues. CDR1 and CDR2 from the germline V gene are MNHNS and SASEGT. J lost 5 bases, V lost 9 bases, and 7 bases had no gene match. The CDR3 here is CASRQGEMETQYF. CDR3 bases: TGTGCCAGTCGACAGGGGGAGATGGAGACCCAGTACTTC.

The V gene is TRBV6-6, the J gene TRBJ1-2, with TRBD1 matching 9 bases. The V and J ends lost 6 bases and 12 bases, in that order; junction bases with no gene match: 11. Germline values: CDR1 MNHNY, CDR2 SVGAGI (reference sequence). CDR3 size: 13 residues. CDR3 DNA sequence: TGTGCCAGCAGATCGGGACAGGGAGATTTTGACACCTTC. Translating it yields CASRSGQGDFDTF.

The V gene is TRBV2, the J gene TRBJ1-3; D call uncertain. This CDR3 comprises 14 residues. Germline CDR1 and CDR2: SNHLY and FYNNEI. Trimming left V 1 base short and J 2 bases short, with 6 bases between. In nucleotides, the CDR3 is TGTGCCAGCAGTGAAGGTACACCTGGAAACACCATATATTTT. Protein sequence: CASSEGTPGNTIYF.

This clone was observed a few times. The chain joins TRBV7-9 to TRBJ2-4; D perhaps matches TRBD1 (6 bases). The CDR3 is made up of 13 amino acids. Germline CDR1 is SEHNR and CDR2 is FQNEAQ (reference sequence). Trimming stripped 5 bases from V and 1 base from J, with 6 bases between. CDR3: CASSQGAKNIQYF. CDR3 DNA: TGTGCCAGCAGCCAGGGGGCCAAAAACATTCAGTACTTC.

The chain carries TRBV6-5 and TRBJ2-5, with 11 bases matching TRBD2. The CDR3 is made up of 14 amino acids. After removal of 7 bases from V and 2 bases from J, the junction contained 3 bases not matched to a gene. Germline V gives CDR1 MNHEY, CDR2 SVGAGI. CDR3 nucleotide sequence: TGTGCCAGCAACCTAGCGGGGGGACAAGAGACCCAGTACTTC. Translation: CASNLAGGQETQYF.

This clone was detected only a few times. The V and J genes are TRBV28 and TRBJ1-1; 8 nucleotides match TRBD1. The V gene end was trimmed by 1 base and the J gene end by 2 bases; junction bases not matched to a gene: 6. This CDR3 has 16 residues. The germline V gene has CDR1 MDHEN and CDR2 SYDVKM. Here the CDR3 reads CASSLLTQGGNTEAFF. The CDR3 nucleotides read TGTGCCAGCAGTTTATTAACACAGGGGGGTAACACTGAAGCTTTCTTT. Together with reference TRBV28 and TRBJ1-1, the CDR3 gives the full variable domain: DVKVTQSSRYLVKRTGEKVFLECVQDMDHENMFWYRQDPGLGLRLIYFSYDVKMKEKGDIPEGYSVSREKKERFSLILESASTNQTSMYLCASSLLTQGGNTEAFFGQGTRLTVV.

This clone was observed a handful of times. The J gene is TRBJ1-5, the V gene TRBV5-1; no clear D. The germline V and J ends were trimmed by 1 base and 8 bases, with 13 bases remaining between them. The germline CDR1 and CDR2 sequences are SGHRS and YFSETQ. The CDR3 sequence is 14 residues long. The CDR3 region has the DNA TGCGCCAGCAGCTTGTCCGGGTCGGTGGAGCCCCAGCATTTT. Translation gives CASSLSGSVEPQHF. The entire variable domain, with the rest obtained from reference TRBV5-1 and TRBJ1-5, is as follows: KAGVTQTPRYLIKTRGQQVTLSCSPISGHRSVSWYQQTPGQGLQFLFEYFSETQRNKGNFPGRFSGRQFSNSRSEMNVSTLELGDSALYLCASSLSGSVEPQHFGDGTRLSIL.

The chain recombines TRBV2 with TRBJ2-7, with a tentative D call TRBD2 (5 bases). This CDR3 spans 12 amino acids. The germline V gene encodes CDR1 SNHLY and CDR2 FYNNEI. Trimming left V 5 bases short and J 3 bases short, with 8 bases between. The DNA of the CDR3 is TGTGCCAGCAGTCCAACTAGCTACGAGCAGTACTTC. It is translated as CASSPTSYEQYF.